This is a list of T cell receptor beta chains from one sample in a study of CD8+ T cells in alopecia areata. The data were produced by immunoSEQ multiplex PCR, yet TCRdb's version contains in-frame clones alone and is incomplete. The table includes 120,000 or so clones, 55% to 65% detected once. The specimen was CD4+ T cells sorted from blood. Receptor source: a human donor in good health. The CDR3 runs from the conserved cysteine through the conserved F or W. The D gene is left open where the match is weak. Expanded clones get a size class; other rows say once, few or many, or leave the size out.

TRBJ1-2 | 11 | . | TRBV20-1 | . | CSARDSGGYTF | TGCAGTGCTAGAGACTCGGGGGGCTACACCTTC
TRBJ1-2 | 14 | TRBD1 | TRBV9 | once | CASSSGQVRAGYTF | TGTGCCAGCAGCTCTGGACAGGTCCGGGCAGGCTACACCTTC
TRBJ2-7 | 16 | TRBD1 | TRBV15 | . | CATSEGQQGDTYEQYF | TGTGCCACCAGTGAGGGACAGCAAGGGGATACCTACGAGCAGTACTTC
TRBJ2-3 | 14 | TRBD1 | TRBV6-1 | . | CASAGTGRTDTQYF | TGTGCCAGCGCCGGGACAGGGCGGACAGATACGCAGTATTTT
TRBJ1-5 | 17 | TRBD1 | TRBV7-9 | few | CASSPDGRDRGNQPQHF | TGTGCCAGCAGCCCTGATGGCCGGGACAGGGGCAATCAGCCCCAGCATTTT
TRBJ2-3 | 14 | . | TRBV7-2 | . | CASSSSYPTDTQYF | TGTGCCAGCAGCTCAAGCTATCCCACAGATACGCAGTATTTT
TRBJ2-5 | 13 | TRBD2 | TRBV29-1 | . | CSVLLAGAETQYF | TGCAGCGTCCTCTTAGCGGGGGCCGAGACCCAGTACTTC
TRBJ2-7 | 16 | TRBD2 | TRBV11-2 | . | CASSLGGLAGAYEQYF | TGTGCCAGCAGCTTGGGTGGTCTAGCGGGTGCCTACGAGCAGTACTTC
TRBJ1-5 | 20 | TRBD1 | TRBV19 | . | CASRWNPPGTGVYSNQPQHF | TGTGCCAGTAGATGGAACCCTCCCGGGACAGGGGTGTATAGCAATCAGCCCCAGCATTTT
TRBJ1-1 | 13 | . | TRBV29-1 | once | CSYRGPGNTEAFF | TGCAGCTACCGGGGCCCAGGGAACACTGAAGCTTTCTTT
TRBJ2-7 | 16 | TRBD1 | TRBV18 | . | CASSKSRDRVNNEQYF | TGTGCCAGCTCTAAGTCCCGGGACAGGGTGAACAACGAGCAGTACTTC
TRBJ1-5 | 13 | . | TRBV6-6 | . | CASTGSLLQPQHF | TGTGCCAGCACCGGAAGCCTCCTCCAGCCCCAGCATTTT
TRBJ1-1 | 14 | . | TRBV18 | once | CASSPRQEWTEAFF | TGTGCCAGCTCACCGCGACAGGAGTGGACTGAAGCTTTCTTT
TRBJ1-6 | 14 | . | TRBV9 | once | CASSALRANSPLHF | TGTGCCAGCAGCGCACTACGGGCCAATTCACCCCTCCACTTT
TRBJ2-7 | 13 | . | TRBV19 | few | CASIFGTIYEQYF | TGTGCCAGTATATTTGGGACAATCTACGAGCAGTACTTC
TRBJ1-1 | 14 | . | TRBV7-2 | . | CASSLAAVNTEAFF | TGTGCCAGCAGCTTAGCAGCAGTGAACACTGAAGCTTTCTTT
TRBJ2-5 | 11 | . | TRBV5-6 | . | CASSFGETQYF | TGTGCCAGCAGCTTTGGAGAGACCCAGTACTTC
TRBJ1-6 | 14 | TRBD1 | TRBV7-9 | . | CASSNGQGPSPLHF | TGTGCCAGCAGCAATGGACAGGGTCCTTCACCCCTCCACTTT
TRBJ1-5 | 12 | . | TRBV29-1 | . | CSVAQNNQPQHF | TGCAGCGTTGCCCAGAACAATCAGCCCCAGCATTTT
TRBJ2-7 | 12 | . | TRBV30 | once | CAWSVTGHEQYF | TGTGCCTGGAGTGTAACAGGGCACGAGCAGTACTTC
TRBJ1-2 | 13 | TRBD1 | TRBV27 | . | CASRYRDRAGYTF | TGTGCCAGCAGGTACCGGGACAGGGCTGGCTACACCTTC
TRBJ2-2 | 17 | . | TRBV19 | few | CASSILGGATNTGELFF | TGTGCCAGTAGTATCCTAGGCGGGGCCACGAACACCGGGGAGCTGTTTTTT
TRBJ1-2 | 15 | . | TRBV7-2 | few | CASSVKGGSSYGYTF | TGTGCCAGCAGCGTAAAGGGGGGCAGCTCCTATGGCTACACCTTC
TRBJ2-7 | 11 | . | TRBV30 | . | CAWSRAYEQYF | TGTGCCTGGAGTAGGGCCTACGAGCAGTACTTC
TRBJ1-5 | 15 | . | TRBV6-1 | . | CASRARQNSNQPQHF | TGTGCCAGCAGGGCGCGACAGAATAGCAATCAGCCCCAGCATTTT
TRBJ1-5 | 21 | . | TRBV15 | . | CATRTERAGARQGYSNQPQHF | TGTGCCACCAGAACCGAGAGGGCGGGGGCGAGGCAGGGGTATAGCAATCAGCCCCAGCATTTT
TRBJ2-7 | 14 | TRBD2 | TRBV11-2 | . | CASSLGSGGYEQYF | TGTGCCAGCAGCTTGGGTAGCGGGGGTTACGAGCAGTACTTC
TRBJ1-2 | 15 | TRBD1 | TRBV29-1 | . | CSVEETGRANYGYTF | TGCAGCGTTGAAGAGACAGGGCGGGCTAACTATGGCTACACCTTC
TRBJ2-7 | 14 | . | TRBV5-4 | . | CASSHGTPSYEQYF | TGTGCCAGCAGCCATGGGACTCCTTCCTACGAGCAGTACTTC
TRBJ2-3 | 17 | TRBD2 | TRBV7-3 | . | CASSPQTSGGLTDTQYF | TGTGCCAGCAGCCCTCAGACTAGCGGGGGTCTCACAGATACGCAGTATTTT